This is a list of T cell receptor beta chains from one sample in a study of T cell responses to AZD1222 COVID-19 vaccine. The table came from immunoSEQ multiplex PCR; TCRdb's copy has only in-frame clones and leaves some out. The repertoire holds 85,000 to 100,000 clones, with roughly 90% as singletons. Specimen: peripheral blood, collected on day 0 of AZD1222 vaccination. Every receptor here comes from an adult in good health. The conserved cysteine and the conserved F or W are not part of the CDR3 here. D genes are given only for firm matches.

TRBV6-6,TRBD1,ASKGQGGEQF
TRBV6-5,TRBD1,ASSSTGQGNTEAF
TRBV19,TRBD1,ASSNGQGAQPQH
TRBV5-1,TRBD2,ASSLAGGPTDTQY
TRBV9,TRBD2,ASSARRPTSDRSDTQY
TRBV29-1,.,SVGGRGNTEAF
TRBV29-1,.,SVGGVQPNQPQH
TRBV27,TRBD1,ASRVRQGGLEKLF
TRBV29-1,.,SVGVGYT
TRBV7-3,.,ASSPSSAVVHEQF
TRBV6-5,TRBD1,ASTRPGGLYGYT
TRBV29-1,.,SVRRGDEKLF
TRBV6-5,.,ASTPGGGPLH
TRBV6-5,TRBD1,ASLDRDTGELF
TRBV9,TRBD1,ASSQQGISHEQY
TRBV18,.,ASSPTYNSPLH
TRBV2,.,GTRGTGELF
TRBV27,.,ASSPRAPLGYT
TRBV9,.,ASSVDPAGPYEQY
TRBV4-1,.,ASSQGAARYSNQPQH